Below, 28 T cell receptor beta chains from the same sample are listed, as sequenced in a study of vaccination and CD4 T cells after COVID-19. These receptors have no known antigen. Sequenced with the Oncomine TCR Beta short-read assay was DNA taken from cultured CD4+ T cells. TCRdb passed the PCR reads through MiXCR, listing each CDR3 protein once. The table includes fewer than 25,000 distinct CDR3 sequences, around half detected once. Treatment noted: approximately 11-day PBMC culture with coronavirus spike peptide pools or control peptides (ViraFEST assay). Specimen: CD4+ T cells from blood, cultured in vitro. The receptor set was obtained from a human donor who had recovered from COVID-19.

This clonotype came up a few times. The chain combines TRBV6-2 or TRBV6-3 with TRBJ1-5; 9 bases fit TRBD1. Looked up from germline, CDR1 is MNHEY and CDR2 is SVGEGT. The CDR3 is 18 residues long. The junction had 12 bases not matched to a gene; V was cut back by 5 bases and J by 1 base. CDR3 in DNA: TGTGCCAGCAGTGGTACAGGGGGCAGAGGGAGGAGCAATCAGCCCCAGCATTTT. This encodes CASSGTGGRGRSNQPQHF.

The V and J genes are TRBV20-1 and TRBJ2-1, with D hard to call. CDR3 length equals 14 residues. Trimming shortened V by 4 bases and J by 0 bases, and 10 bases separated the two germline ends. CDR1 is DFQATT, CDR2 SNEGSKA, per germline (reference sequence). The CDR3 sequence is CSATWRTSYNEQFF. The CDR3 DNA is TGCAGTGCTACGTGGCGGACCTCCTACAATGAGCAGTTCTTC.

This clonotype appeared a few times. The chain is built from TRBV12-3 or TRBV12-4 and TRBJ1-2; D remains unclear. V shed 5 bases and J shed 5 bases, with 21 bases lying between them. The CDR3 sequence is 16 residues long. The CDR3 DNA reads as TGTGCCAGCAGTCCGCCCCCCGGGCCTCAACCGTATGGCTACACCTTC. As protein: CASSPPPGPQPYGYTF.

The chain uses TRBV5-1 and TRBJ1-6, with 9 bases identical to TRBD1. The V gene's germline CDR1 is SGHRS and CDR2 YFSETQ. V lost 0 bases and J lost 9; bases outside the gene matches: 4. The CDR3 loop spans 15 amino acids. CDR3 in amino acids: CASSLDTGGRSPLHF. The CDR3 region has the DNA TGCGCCAGCAGCTTGGACACAGGGGGCCGTTCACCCCTCCACTTT.

V usage is TRBV7-3 and J usage is TRBJ2-5, with a tentative D call TRBD1 (5 bases). CDR3 length: 13 residues. V lost 3 bases and J 2 bases, leaving 7 bases between the germline ends. Per the germline V gene, CDR1 is SGHTA and CDR2 is FQGTGA. The CDR3 spells CASSFGHQETQYF. The CDR3 DNA sequence: TGTGCCAGCAGCTTCGGACATCAAGAGACCCAGTACTTC. The entire variable domain, with the rest obtained from reference TRBV7-3 and TRBJ2-5, is as follows: GAGVSQTPSNKVTEKGKYVELRCDPISGHTALYWYRQSLGQGPEFLIYFQGTGAADDSGLPNDRFFAVRPEGSVSTLKIQRTERGDSAVYLCASSFGHQETQYFGPGTRLLVL.

The chain uses TRBV27 and TRBJ2-7; 9 bases are shared with TRBD2. The CDR3 spans 13 residues. Losses at the gene ends were 5 bases for V and 3 bases for J; bases not matched to a gene: 2. CDR1 and CDR2 (germline): MNHEY, SMNVEV (reference sequence). The chain's CDR3 is CASSRGGGYEQYF. The CDR3 DNA sequence: TGTGCCAGCAGTCGCGGGGGGGGCTACGAGCAGTACTTC.

The J gene is TRBJ2-1, the V gene TRBV27; D gene ambiguous. Trimming left V 5 bases short and J 12 bases short, with 20 bases between. Germline CDR1 reads MNHEY; CDR2 reads SMNVEV (reference sequence). The CDR3 runs to 14 residues. The CDR3 DNA follows: TGTGCCAGCAGTCTCGGCTATCCCGAAGACTCGCAGTTCTTC. Translated: CASSLGYPEDSQFF.

This clonotype was observed a few times. The chain is built from TRBV7-2 and TRBJ1-5, with D possibly being TRBD1 (6 bases). Trimming removed 2 bases from V and 6 bases from J, with 11 bases in between. Germline V gene sequence: CDR1 SGHTA, CDR2 FQGNSA. The CDR3 has 14 residues. The CDR3 spells CASSLTGGAQPQHF. The CDR3, as DNA: TGTGCCAGCAGCTTAACGGGGGGGGCTCAGCCCCAGCATTTT. The full variable domain, in which reference TRBV7-2 and TRBJ1-5 provide the parts outside the CDR3, is GAGVSQSPSNKVTEKGKDVELRCDPISGHTALYWYRQSLGQGLEFLIYFQGNSAPDKSGLPSDRFSAERTGGSVSTLTIQRTQQEDSAVYLCASSLTGGAQPQHFGDGTRLSIL.

The V call is TRBV4-1, the J call TRBJ2-3; TRBD2 matches at 7 bases. The CDR3 length is 15 residues. Germline V CDR1 and CDR2: MGHRA, YSYEKL. The J segment lost 0 bases and the V segment lost 1 base, leaving 1 base of the junction unmatched. CDR3 DNA: TGCGCCAGCAGCCAAGTAGCGGGCAGCACAGATACGCAGTATTTT. Its translation: CASSQVAGSTDTQYF.

The chain links TRBV11-3 to TRBJ2-1; D gene ambiguous. The J call is in doubt because the DNA end fits TRBJ2-7 better. The CDR3 has 14 residues. Germline V lookup: CDR1 SGHNT, CDR2 YENEEA. This chain's CDR3 is CASSLGGSHYEQYF. The CDR3 coding sequence is TGTGCCAGCAGCTTAGGGGGATCCCACTACGAGCAGTACTTC.

V usage is TRBV29-1 and J usage is TRBJ2-7; 13 bases are a match to TRBD2. Germline values: CDR1 SQVTM, CDR2 ANQGSEA. With 6 bases clipped from V and 4 bases from J, the junction kept 6 bases outside the gene matches. This CDR3 comprises 14 residues. CDR3 protein: CSVSGTSGIYEQYF. For the CDR3, the DNA is TGCAGCGTCTCCGGGACTAGCGGGATATACGAGCAGTACTTC.

This clonotype appeared once. This rearrangement joins TRBV12-3 or TRBV12-4 to TRBJ1-6; D is uncertain. The CDR3 loop spans 13 amino acids. Trimming took off 5 bases at V and 10 bases at J, with 12 bases between the two ends. The CDR3 DNA is TGTGCCAGCAGTCCTCGGAGGGAATCACCCCTCCACTTT. It translates to CASSPRRESPLHF.

The V and J genes are TRBV20-1 and TRBJ1-4, with D unclear. V lost 0 bases, J lost 8 bases, and 16 bases lay in between. The germline gives CDR1 DFQATT, CDR2 SNEGSKA (reference sequence). CDR3 length equals 15 residues. As DNA, the CDR3 is TGCAGTGCTAGAGATCTTACATACCTCGGGGAAAAACTGTTTTTT. It is translated as CSARDLTYLGEKLFF.

This sequence joins TRBV12-3 or TRBV12-4 and TRBJ2-1; D not resolved. Trimming shortened V by 4 bases and J by 5 bases, and 12 bases separated the two germline ends. CDR3 length: 14 amino acids. This CDR3 is CASSSYARNNEQFF. The CDR3 DNA is TGTGCCAGCAGTTCCTACGCACGGAACAATGAGCAGTTCTTC.

This clonotype appeared a few times. This chain joins TRBV20-1 and TRBJ1-5, with a weak D call TRBD1 (6 bases). Trimming took off 6 bases at V and 11 bases at J, with 17 bases between the two ends. This CDR3 has 12 residues. Germline assignment: CDR1 DFQATT and CDR2 SNEGSKA (reference sequence). The CDR3 DNA is TGCAGTGCAATTTCGGGGGCCACAGCCCAGCATTTT. It encodes CSAISGATAQHF.

V gene TRBV6-5 combines with J gene TRBJ2-1; D uncertain. Germline lookup yields CDR1 MNHEY and CDR2 SVGAGI. V was trimmed by 0 bases and J by 6 bases, leaving 9 bases between them. This CDR3 is built from 14 residues. CDR3 nucleotide sequence: TGTGCCAGCAGTTACTCGCAGACTTCCAATGAGCAGTTCTTC. It translates to CASSYSQTSNEQFF.

The J gene is TRBJ1-2, the V gene TRBV7-3; D gene unclear. V was trimmed by 5 bases and J by 8 bases, leaving 15 bases between them. From germline, CDR1 is SGHTA and CDR2 FQGTGA. The CDR3 is 13 residues long. CDR3: CASSAIRLGGYTF. The CDR3 DNA reads as TGTGCCAGCAGCGCGATCAGGCTTGGGGGCTACACCTTC.

The chain is built from TRBV5-6 and TRBJ1-2; D might be TRBD1 (6 bases). Between the trimmed V and J ends, which lost 2 bases and 8 bases, there was a span of 13 bases. The CDR3 is made up of 13 amino acids. CDR1 and CDR2 (germline): SGHDT, YYEEEE. CDR3 protein: CASSFGQRGGYTF. CDR3 bases: TGTGCCAGCAGCTTTGGACAGAGGGGAGGCTACACCTTC.

This clonotype was observed a handful of times. V is TRBV19 and J is TRBJ2-1, with D perhaps matching TRBD2 (6 bases). V was clipped by 3 bases and J by 0 bases, with 9 bases between them. CDR3 length: 15 amino acids. The germline CDR1 and CDR2 sequences are LNHDA and SQIVND (reference sequence). CDR3 nucleotides: TGTGCCAGTAGTATTCCGACTAGCTCCTACAATGAGCAGTTCTTC. It encodes CASSIPTSSYNEQFF.

The V call is TRBV6-2 or TRBV6-3, the J call TRBJ1-2; D is possibly TRBD1 (5 bases). V lost 5 bases to trimming and J lost 4 bases, with 8 bases between them. The CDR3 runs 12 residues. Germline lookup yields CDR1 MNHEY and CDR2 SVGEGT. CDR3 in amino acids: CASSDGGYGYTF. For the CDR3, the DNA is TGTGCCAGCAGTGACGGGGGCTATGGCTACACCTTC.

V is TRBV5-1 and J is TRBJ2-1; 7 bases are a match to TRBD2. Germline CDR1 and CDR2: SGHRS and YFSETQ. The CDR3 has 15 residues. V lost 1 base to trimming and J lost 7 bases; unmatched junction nucleotides: 8. The CDR3 is CASSLRSGGGNEQFF. In DNA form, the CDR3 reads TGCGCCAGCAGCTTGAGGTCGGGAGGCGGGAATGAGCAGTTCTTC.

This CDR3 reads CASSSQLATYNEQFF. Here the CDR3 DNA reads TGTGCCAGCAGCAGTCAACTAGCGACCTACAATGAGCAGTTCTTC. The rearrangement uses TRBV25-1 and TRBJ2-1; 7 bases match TRBD2. Germline lookup yields CDR1 MGHDK and CDR2 SYGVNS. The CDR3 runs to 15 residues. V lost 6 bases to trimming and J lost 2 bases; unmatched junction nucleotides: 7.

The chain links TRBV19 to TRBJ2-2; a weak D match, TRBD1 (6 bases). V gave up 7 bases and J gave up 7 bases, with 19 bases separating them. Germline CDR1 LNHDA, CDR2 SQIVND (reference sequence). The CDR3 has 15 residues. CDR3: CASKTDRGGRGELFF. In DNA, the CDR3 is TGTGCCAGTAAGACGGACCGAGGGGGTCGCGGGGAGCTGTTTTTT.

The rearrangement uses TRBV5-8 and TRBJ1-5, with 11 bases identical to TRBD1. Germline V gene data show CDR1 as SGHTS and CDR2 as YDEGEE. CDR3 size: 15 residues. V was pared by 7 bases and J by 5 bases, with 8 bases of the junction left unmatched. The CDR3 is CASGPGQGVDQPQHF. The CDR3 nucleotides read TGTGCCAGCGGCCCGGGACAGGGGGTCGATCAGCCCCAGCATTTT.

The chain combines TRBV6-5 with TRBJ2-3; maybe TRBD1 (5 bases). Germline V gene lookup returns CDR1 MNHEY and CDR2 SVGAGI. V was trimmed by 0 bases and J by 4 bases, leaving 11 bases between them. CDR3 length equals 15 residues. CDR3: CASSYSAGRADTQYF. The CDR3 coding sequence is TGTGCCAGCAGTTACTCTGCCGGCAGGGCAGATACGCAGTATTTT.

This clonotype was recorded a few times. The chain uses TRBV27 and TRBJ1-1; D possibly corresponds to TRBD1 (6 bases). Trimming shortened V by 0 bases and J by 2 bases, and 13 bases separated the two germline ends. CDR3 size: 16 residues. Germline CDR1 and CDR2: MNHEY and SMNVEV (reference sequence). This chain's CDR3 is CASSLSRWGGNTEAFF. Written as DNA, the CDR3 is TGTGCCAGCAGTTTATCACGATGGGGGGGCAACACTGAAGCTTTCTTT.

V usage is TRBV5-4 and J usage is TRBJ2-7; D tentatively fits TRBD1 or TRBD2 (6 bases each). Trimming removed 0 bases at V and 5 bases at J, with 12 bases between. The CDR3 sequence is 14 residues long. CDR1 SGHNT and CDR2 YYREEE come from the germline V gene (reference sequence). The CDR3 sequence: CASSLAPGADEQYF. CDR3 nucleotide sequence: TGTGCCAGCAGCTTGGCGCCGGGGGCAGACGAGCAGTACTTC.

This clonotype showed up just a few times. The chain recombines TRBV18 with TRBJ1-1; D is possibly TRBD1 (5 bases). The CDR3 totals 12 residues. Germline CDR1 reads KGHSH; CDR2 reads LQKENI. Deletions cut 3 bases from V and 11 bases from J, with 13 bases between. The CDR3 here is CASSPASRVAFF. CDR3 sequence (DNA): TGTGCCAGCTCACCTGCGAGCAGGGTGGCTTTCTTT.